Listed below are T cell receptor beta chains from one sample, sequenced in a study of shared clonotypes between healthy human individuals. Sequencing used immunoSEQ multiplex PCR; TCRdb keeps in-frame clones, though not all of them. The sample shows roughly 2.6 million clones, around nine tenths of them seen only once. Sequenced material: naive CD4+ T cells sorted from blood. The receptors derive from a man aged 18 to 29 in good health. The CDR3 runs from the conserved cysteine through the conserved F or W. The D gene is left open where the match is weak. Clone size is not always given. Where it is, it says once, few, many or a class for expanded clones.

TRBJ2-7 . TRBV6-5 . TGTGCCAGCAGTAATGGACTCTTCTACGAGCAGTACTTC CASSNGLFYEQYF
TRBJ2-1 . TRBV6-1 . TGTGCCAGCAGTGATATCTTGGGGCGATACAATGAGCAGTTCTTC CASSDILGRYNEQFF
TRBJ1-3 . TRBV7-6 once TGTGCCAGCAGCTTAGTGGGGGGCCTAGGAAACACCATATATTTT CASSLVGGLGNTIYF
TRBJ1-6 . TRBV4-1 . TGCGCCAGCAGCCAAGAGGACGGACTCAATTCACCCCTCCACTTT CASSQEDGLNSPLHF
TRBJ1-3 . TRBV18 . TGTGCCAGCTCACCAGGGGGGCCTGGAAACACCATATATTTT CASSPGGPGNTIYF
TRBJ2-2 TRBD2 TRBV4-3 . TGCGCCAGCAGCCAGGGGACTAGCGGAAACACCGGGGAGCTGTTTTTT CASSQGTSGNTGELFF
TRBJ2-7 . TRBV4-1 . TGCGCCAGCAGCCAAGATGGGACTGGAGCGTCCTACGAGCAGTACTTC CASSQDGTGASYEQYF
TRBJ2-2 . TRBV6-1 few TGTGCCAGCAGCGTACAGGGAAGGTTTGCCGGGGAGCTGTTTTTT CASSVQGRFAGELFF
TRBJ1-6 . TRBV9 . TGTGCCAGCAGCGTAGCGGGGCTAGGTAATTCACCCCTCCACTTT CASSVAGLGNSPLHF
TRBJ1-1 . TRBV29-1 . TGCAGTTTAGACCCGTTGATGGGGGGGGGTATGAACACTGAAGCTTTCTTT CSLDPLMGGGMNTEAFF
TRBJ2-5 TRBD1 TRBV5-1 . TGCGCCAGCAGCAACACAGGGGGCCAAGAGACCCAGTACTTC CASSNTGGQETQYF
TRBJ1-5 TRBD1 TRBV27 once TGTGCGAGCTACAACCAACAGGGGGCGTCAGGCAATCAGCCCCAGCATTTT CASYNQQGASGNQPQHF
TRBJ1-5 . TRBV28 . TGTGCCAGCAGTTTAGCGGAGCCCCAGCATTTT CASSLAEPQHF
TRBJ2-6 . TRBV14 . TGTGCCACCCGGAAGGGGGGGTTTGGGTCTGGGGCCAACGTCCTGACTTTC CATRKGGFGSGANVLTF
TRBJ1-5 . TRBV6-1 . TGTGCCAGCAGCCCACAGGTTTATAGCAATCAGCCCCAGCATTTT CASSPQVYSNQPQHF
TRBJ2-2 . TRBV19 . TGTGCCAGTACTGGGGGAGTGAACACCGGGGAGCTGTTTTTT CASTGGVNTGELFF
TRBJ2-7 . TRBV11-2 . TGTGCCAGCAGCTTAGTAGGGGCCCCCTACGAGCAGTACTTC CASSLVGAPYEQYF
TRBJ1-1 . TRBV6-5 . TGTGCCAGCAGCTGGAGTGGCGTGAACACTGAAGCTTTCTTT CASSWSGVNTEAFF
TRBJ2-2 TRBD1 TRBV5-4 . TGTGCCAGCAGCTTTTCAACAGGGGGCGTATCCGGGGAGCTGTTTTTT CASSFSTGGVSGELFF
TRBJ2-7 . TRBV30 . TGTGCCTGGAATGGAGGCTCCTACGAGCAGTACTTC CAWNGGSYEQYF
TRBJ1-1 . TRBV5-4 . TGTGCCAGCAGCCAATGGGGACGGACTATGAACACTGAAGCTTTCTTT CASSQWGRTMNTEAFF
TRBJ2-1 . TRBV7-3 . TGTGCCAGCAGCGCCTGGGTTGCTCGGGAGCAGTTCTTC CASSAWVAREQFF
TRBJ1-2 TRBD1 TRBV5-4 . TGTGCCAGCAGCTCCTCCTTAGACAGGGGGGGCTATGGCTACACCTTC CASSSSLDRGGYGYTF
TRBJ1-5 . TRBV4-2 . TGTGCCAGCAGCCAAGAGGAACGGATTCAGCCCCAGCATTTT CASSQEERIQPQHF
TRBJ1-6 TRBD1 TRBV25-1 . TGTGCCAGCAGTGAGACAGGGGATTCACCCCTCCACTTT CASSETGDSPLHF
TRBJ2-5 . TRBV20-1 . TGCAGTGCTAGGTCACTGGTGGCCCAGTACTTC CSARSLVAQYF
TRBJ2-6 . TRBV5-4 once TGTGCCAGCACCCCGCCCCCCGCGGCTGGGGCCAACGTCCTGACTTTC CASTPPPAAGANVLTF
TRBJ2-3 . TRBV5-1 . TGCGCCAGCAGCTTGACAAGCAACCCCCTCGATACGCAGTATTTT CASSLTSNPLDTQYF
TRBJ1-3 . TRBV6-1 . TGTGCCAGCAGGGCCCAGGGAGCCCCTGGAAACACCATATATTTT CASRAQGAPGNTIYF
TRBJ1-2 TRBD1 TRBV10-2 . TGCGCCAGCAGGGAGGACAGGAAGATGATTCTACACTATGGCTACACCTTC CASREDRKMILHYGYTF
TRBJ2-5 TRBD1 TRBV5-1 . TGCGCCAGCAGCTTTGACCCACCGGGACAGGGGCAACAAGAGACCCAGTACTTC CASSFDPPGQGQQETQYF
TRBJ1-1 . TRBV4-1 . TGCGCCAGCAGCGATACGGCCCTCCGGAAGGCTTTCTTT CASSDTALRKAFF